These 29 T cell receptor beta chains were all obtained from the same sample, sequenced in a study of T cell changes during pregnancy in multiple sclerosis. Measured with immunoSEQ multiplex PCR; TCRdb has only the in-frame clones, and not every one. The sample contains around 95,000 clones, about 91% of which appear only once. Sequencing was performed on peripheral blood, taken after pregnancy. Receptors originate from a female donor in good health, enrolled as a control in a pregnancy study.

The chain links TRBV9 to TRBJ2-3; 10 nucleotides align to TRBD2. The CDR3 spans 16 residues. Trimming took 2 bases from V and 3 from J; bases not matched to a gene: 6. CDR1 SGDLS and CDR2 YYNGEE come from the germline V gene. The CDR3 spells CASSVEAGGQTDTQYF. In DNA form, the CDR3 reads TGTGCCAGCAGCGTTGAAGCGGGGGGGCAGACAGATACGCAGTATTTT.

This chain connects TRBV5-1 to TRBJ2-5, with 8 bases fitting TRBD1. Germline V gene lookup returns CDR1 SGHRS and CDR2 YFSETQ. This CDR3 contains 12 residues. The ends lost 7 bases at V and 1 base at J; junction bases unmatched: 0. CDR3 in DNA: TGCGCCAGCGGGACAGGCCAAGAGACCCAGTACTTC. Translation: CASGTGQETQYF.

A note on this clone: In the same sample, other DNA sequences code for this CDR3. This chain uses TRBV6-5 with TRBJ2-3, with TRBD1 identical over 10 bases. CDR3 size: 12 residues. Germline V lookup: CDR1 MNHEY, CDR2 SVGAGI. V shed 10 bases, J shed 3 bases, and the junction held 1 base outside the gene matches. The DNA for the CDR3 is TGTGCCACGGGACAGGGGACAGATACGCAGTATTTT. Translation gives CATGQGTDTQYF.

The chain carries TRBV7-3 and TRBJ1-1, with a weak D call TRBD1 (5 bases). The CDR3 loop spans 13 amino acids. Trimming shortened V by 5 bases and J by 6 bases, and 13 bases separated the two germline ends. The germline V gene encodes CDR1 SGHTA and CDR2 FQGTGA. The CDR3 loop is CASSESGGSEAFF. CDR3 nucleotides: TGTGCCAGCAGCGAATCGGGGGGATCTGAAGCTTTCTTT.

The chain carries TRBV28 and TRBJ2-3, with 7 bases matching TRBD1. Germline CDR1 reads MDHEN; CDR2 reads SYDVKM. The CDR3 spans 16 residues. The ends lost 5 bases at V and 1 base at J; junction bases unmatched: 9. The CDR3 protein is CASSHKQGRGTDTQYF. CDR3 coding DNA: TGTGCCAGCAGTCACAAACAGGGGCGCGGCACAGATACGCAGTATTTT.

This sequence joins TRBV29-1 and TRBJ1-1, with 9 positions matching TRBD1. In germline, CDR1 is SQVTM, CDR2 ANQGSEA. This CDR3 is built from 15 residues. V lost 5 bases and J lost 3; bases outside the gene matches: 10. Written as DNA, the CDR3 is TGCAGCGTTCGTTCCACAGGGGGCGCGGACACTGAAGCTTTCTTT. Translated, it gives CSVRSTGGADTEAFF. Full variable domain (missing parts from reference TRBV29-1 and TRBJ1-1): SAVISQKPSRDICQRGTSLTIQCQVDSQVTMMFWYRQQPGQSLTLIATANQGSEATYESGFVIDKFPISRPNLTFSTLTVSNMSPEDSSIYLCSVRSTGGADTEAFFGQGTRLTVV.

The chain recombines TRBV7-2 with TRBJ2-7, with D hard to call. Germline CDR1 is SGHTA and CDR2 is FQGNSA. The CDR3 contains 15 residues. V dropped 1 base and J dropped 0 bases, with 10 bases sitting between them. In DNA form, the CDR3 reads TGTGCCAGCAGCTTAGACCCTAGGAGCTCCTACGAGCAGTACTTC. It encodes CASSLDPRSSYEQYF.

The chain has TRBV2 and TRBJ2-7; tentative D call: TRBD2 (7 bases). V was shortened by 3 bases and J by 1 base, with 16 bases between the two germline ends. Germline CDR1 and CDR2: SNHLY and FYNNEI. The CDR3 length is 16 residues. CDR3 region: CASSDVGGQRSYEQYF. The CDR3 DNA is TGTGCCAGCAGTGATGTGGGGGGGCAAAGGTCCTACGAGCAGTACTTC.

The chain combines TRBV7-9 with TRBJ2-2, with D uncertain. CDR1 and CDR2 (germline): SEHNR, FQNEAQ (reference sequence). The CDR3 extends over 12 amino acids. The V gene lost 3 bases and the J gene lost 5 bases, with 4 bases spanning the gap. The CDR3 sequence is CASSFGTGELFF. CDR3 sequence (DNA): TGTGCCAGCAGCTTCGGTACCGGGGAGCTGTTTTTT.

V is TRBV28 and J is TRBJ1-6; weak D call: TRBD1 (6 bases). The V gene's germline CDR1 is MDHEN and CDR2 SYDVKM. The V gene lost 6 bases and the J gene lost 10 bases, with 16 bases spanning the gap. The CDR3 consists of 14 residues. As DNA, the CDR3 is TGTGCCAGCAGCACCCACAGGGATGGGTCACCCCTCCACTTT. Its translation: CASSTHRDGSPLHF.

The chain is built from TRBV7-9 and TRBJ2-3; D is unresolved. Germline V gene lookup returns CDR1 SEHNR and CDR2 FQNEAQ (reference sequence). The CDR3 is made up of 15 amino acids. The V gene lost 1 base and the J gene lost 3 bases, with 11 bases spanning the gap. CDR3 coding DNA: TGTGCCAGCAGCTTAGGGGCAGTTATAACAGATACGCAGTATTTT. Translated, it gives CASSLGAVITDTQYF.

With respect to this clone: A read error may account for a junction end that differs from germline. This chain joins TRBV7-7 and TRBJ2-2, with 7 nucleotides matching TRBD1. CDR3 length: 16 residues. Looked up from germline, CDR1 is SSHAT and CDR2 is FNYEAQ (reference sequence). Here the CDR3 reads CASSLARTGDTGELFF. The CDR3, as DNA: TGTGCTAGCAGCTTAGCGAGGACAGGCGACACCGGGGAGCTGTTTTTT.

CDR3 sequence reads: CASSSGTSGPYEQYF. CDR3 sequence (DNA): TGTGCCAGCAGCTCCGGGACTAGCGGACCCTACGAGCAGTACTTC. This rearrangement joins TRBV5-5 to TRBJ2-7; 11 nucleotides line up with TRBD2. Germline loops: CDR1 SGHKS, CDR2 YYEKEE (reference sequence). J was trimmed by 2 bases and V by 3 bases; bases with no gene match: 4. This CDR3 has 15 residues.

The V call is TRBV7-7, the J call TRBJ1-4; D is perhaps TRBD1 (6 bases). CDR3 length: 13 amino acids. In germline, CDR1 is SSHAT, CDR2 FNYEAQ (reference sequence). Here the CDR3 DNA reads TGTGCTAGCTCACAGGGATCGAATGAAAAACTGTTTTTT. The encoded protein is CASSQGSNEKLFF.

The V gene is TRBV5-8, the J gene TRBJ1-5; D uncertain. The V gene lost 4 bases and the J gene lost 8 bases, with 16 bases spanning the gap. This CDR3 has 14 residues. Germline CDR1 SGHTS, CDR2 YDEGEE. The DNA for the CDR3 is TGTGCCAGCAGCCTGGGGTCCTACGGTAAGCCCCAGCATTTT. Amino acid sequence: CASSLGSYGKPQHF.

The chain employs TRBV5-1 and TRBJ2-5; TRBD2 aligns across 11 bases. This CDR3 has 17 amino acids. The germline V gene encodes CDR1 SGHRS and CDR2 YFSETQ. The V segment lost 0 bases and the J segment 2 bases; nucleotides outside the gene matches: 6. Here the CDR3 reads CASSLVIAGGEQETQYF. DNA of the CDR3: TGCGCCAGCAGCTTGGTAATAGCGGGGGGGGAGCAAGAGACCCAGTACTTC.

This chain connects TRBV7-9 to TRBJ2-5, with 7 bases that match TRBD1. The germline V gene encodes CDR1 SEHNR and CDR2 FQNEAQ (reference sequence). This CDR3 has 14 amino acids. Losses at the gene ends were 0 bases for V and 5 bases for J; bases not matched to a gene: 3. Written as DNA, the CDR3 is TGTGCCAGCAGCTTAGCGGGCAGGGGGGAGACCCAGTACTTC. Protein product: CASSLAGRGETQYF.

This clone was detected a few times. This CDR3 is CASSLGTGSGPQHF. CDR3 bases: TGCGCCAGCAGCCTCGGGACAGGGAGCGGGCCCCAGCATTTT. This chain connects TRBV4-1 to TRBJ1-5; 9 bases are shared with TRBD1. The length of the CDR3 is 14 residues. Germline assignment: CDR1 MGHRA and CDR2 YSYEKL. V trimming: 4 bases; J trimming: 9 bases; junction bases outside the gene matches: 7.

This chain joins TRBV28 and TRBJ1-3; 7 nucleotides line up with TRBD1. V dropped 7 bases and J dropped 0; count of bases not matched to a gene: 9. Per the germline V gene, CDR1 is MDHEN and CDR2 is SYDVKM. The CDR3 spans 16 residues. CDR3 DNA sequence: TGTGCCAGCAAGGGATCGGGACAGAGCTCTGGAAACACCATATATTTT. This gives the protein CASKGSGQSSGNTIYF.

V usage is TRBV28 and J usage is TRBJ1-3, with 7 bases aligning to TRBD1. Germline assignment: CDR1 MDHEN and CDR2 SYDVKM. Trimming cost V 6 bases and J 0 bases; bases outside gene matches: 2. The CDR3 runs 14 residues. The CDR3 coding sequence is TGTGCCAGCAGCCCAGGGGGCTCTGGAAACACCATATATTTT. Residues: CASSPGGSGNTIYF.

The chain uses TRBV11-2 and TRBJ1-6; D gene uncertain. This CDR3 is built from 13 residues. V lost 0 bases, J lost 10 bases, and 7 bases lay in between. Germline V gene sequence: CDR1 SGHAT, CDR2 FQNNGV. The CDR3 protein is CASSLDLSSPLHF. CDR3 bases: TGTGCCAGCAGCTTAGATCTGAGCTCACCCCTCCACTTT.

This chain connects TRBV29-1 to TRBJ2-1; tentatively, D is TRBD2 (6 bases). With 3 bases removed from V and 4 bases from J, the gap between germline ends came to 13 bases. The CDR3 loop spans 14 amino acids. Germline lookup yields CDR1 SQVTM and CDR2 ANQGSEA. CDR3: CSVESGLPYNEQFF. CDR3 bases: TGCAGCGTTGAGTCTGGACTACCTTACAATGAGCAGTTCTTC.

This chain connects TRBV6-5 to TRBJ1-3, with TRBD1 matching 9 bases. Trimming cost V 0 bases and J 8 bases; bases outside gene matches: 2. The CDR3 extends over 14 amino acids. The germline V gene has CDR1 MNHEY and CDR2 SVGAGI. Here the CDR3 DNA reads TGTGCCAGCAGTTACTCGGGACAGGGTTACACCATATATTTT. Protein product: CASSYSGQGYTIYF.

The V gene is TRBV7-8, the J gene TRBJ2-3, with D tentatively TRBD2 (6 bases). V lost 5 bases and J lost 3, with 15 bases in between. This CDR3 spans 15 amino acids. Germline V gene lookup returns CDR1 SGHVS and CDR2 FQNEAQ. The CDR3 sequence is CASSTRLGRTDTQYF. CDR3 DNA: TGTGCCAGCAGCACTCGACTAGGTCGTACAGATACGCAGTATTTT.

The chain has TRBV27 and TRBJ2-7, with TRBD1 matching 11 bases. With V trimmed by 6 bases and J by 7 bases, 11 bases remained unmatched. The CDR3 loop spans 15 amino acids. The germline gives CDR1 MNHEY, CDR2 SMNVEV (reference sequence). The DNA for the CDR3 is TGTGCCAGCAGCCTTGAGGGGACAGGGGGACGGGAGCAGTACTTC. This encodes CASSLEGTGGREQYF.

This clone was counted only a few times. The chain recombines TRBV30 with TRBJ1-1; weak D call: TRBD1 (6 bases). The CDR3 extends over 17 amino acids. Deletions cut 0 bases from V and 0 bases from J, with 17 bases between. CDR1 and CDR2 (germline): GTSNPN, SVGIG (reference sequence). CDR3 loop: CAWSVWVAWTVNTEAFF. For the CDR3, the DNA is TGTGCCTGGAGTGTATGGGTTGCCTGGACAGTGAACACTGAAGCTTTCTTT.

This clone was observed a few times. The chain recombines TRBV15 with TRBJ2-5, with 8 bases that match TRBD1. The V and J ends lost 5 bases and 3 bases, in that order; junction bases with no gene match: 2. This CDR3 is 13 amino acids long. Looked up from germline, CDR1 is LNHNV and CDR2 is YYDKDF (reference sequence). In DNA form, the CDR3 reads TGTGCCACCAGCGGGACAGGAAAAGAGACCCAGTACTTC. Translated, it gives CATSGTGKETQYF.

The rearrangement links TRBV5-6 to TRBJ2-2, with D maybe TRBD1 (5 bases). V lost 0 bases, J lost 7 bases, and 16 bases lay in between. The germline V gene has CDR1 SGHDT and CDR2 YYEEEE. This CDR3 spans 16 amino acids. Here the CDR3 DNA reads TGTGCCAGCAGCTTGGTATACCGCAGGGCTAGCGGGGAGCTGTTTTTT. Protein: CASSLVYRRASGELFF. The full variable domain, its missing parts supplied by reference TRBV5-6 and TRBJ2-2, is DAGVTQSPTHLIKTRGQQVTLRCSPKSGHDTVSWYQQALGQGPQFIFQYYEEEERQRGNFPDRFSGHQFPNYSSELNVNALLLGDSALYLCASSLVYRRASGELFFGEGSRLTVL.

V usage is TRBV9 and J usage is TRBJ1-4; a weak D match, TRBD1 (6 bases). The CDR3 covers 17 residues. V shed 0 bases and J shed 8 bases, with 20 bases lying between them. CDR1 and CDR2 from the germline V gene are SGDLS and YYNGEE. CDR3 sequence reads: CASSVGGGPSIREKLFF. The CDR3 DNA is TGTGCCAGCAGCGTAGGGGGGGGCCCCTCAATAAGGGAAAAACTGTTTTTT.